This TCR beta chain was sequenced in a study of blood T cell repertoires in COVID-19 (dated by TCRdb to the early 2020s). Regarding the study in general: The collaborator samples originated in the United States, Italy and Spain and spanned the acute and convalescent phases of COVID-19. The prospective study material was composed of cDNA or gDNA derived from T cells, B-cell-depleted T cells, or PBMCs. Subjects who had been exposed to COVID-19, were actively infected with it, or had recovered from it provided the deeply sampled blood TCRbeta repertoires that made up the dataset. The repertoires were released in a freely available public database meant as a resource for research on the immune response to SARS-CoV-2. The samples were drawn from the first 160 participants of the ongoing ImmuneRACE study and from over 950 subjects provided by 6 global collaborators. A de-identified subject ID, COVID-19 status, age in years and sex were almost always included in the sample metadata. HLA class I and class II types, where available, came from metadata supplied by the sample provider rather than from assay-based typing.

Enrolling through a virtual design, the prospective study's participants ranged in age from roughly 18 to 100 years and lived across 24 United States geographic areas. Cohort assignment in the prospective study relied on participant-reported clinical history from a screening survey and a study questionnaire. ImmuneRACE Cohort 3 recovered participants were defined by two consecutive negative NP/OP PCR tests, healthcare professional clearance, or symptom resolution. In the prospective study, mobile phlebotomists collected whole blood, serum and a nasopharyngeal or oropharyngeal swab from each participant. Over an approximately 2-month period, participants in the prospective study had the option of providing additional blood draws and questionnaires. Prospective study blood samples were shipped either frozen or at room temperature before DNA extraction. Here is what the overall study found, with its caveats: The quantity of clinical and demographic metadata differed by source and by participant and was supplied without curation.

Based on the germline V gene (reference sequence), the CDR1 and CDR2 sequences are LNHDA and SQIVND. Compared with germline, V lacks 5 bases and J lacks 2 bases; bases without a gene match: 7. Including the terminal cysteine and phenylalanine, the CDR3 comprises 15 residues. Just CDR3 DNA is preserved here, 45 bases in frame from base 1. TCRbeta CDR3 regions were amplified from genomic DNA using the immunoSEQ Assay, a bias-controlled multiplex PCR. The original methods were these. The number of nucleated cells in each sample was estimated from the amplification of reference gene primers within the assay. To quantify the absolute abundance of each unique TCRbeta CDR3 rearrangement, sequence reads were collapsed and filtered. For each sample, productive Simpson clonality was calculated by taking the square root of Simpson's diversity index across productive rearrangements. Imported from immuneACCESS, the table was reduced by TCRdb to in-frame sequences with V and J called. These copies leave out some clones; in studies compared against another copy, an unresolved V gene accounts for under half, and the cause of the remainder is not known. D and trimming were read from the DNA, whereas the V and J calls and clone size are those reported in that table. In this sample the table shows 400,000 to 450,000 clones, 80% to 90% of which occur a single time. 1.1% of the sample is held by the ten biggest clonotypes.

For this clone: There is no known antigen for this receptor. There are no base qualities to consult, and no much larger clone falls within one base.

Sequenced material: PBMCs or T cells enriched from blood (not recorded which). The rearrangement joined TRBV19 to TRBJ2-5; the central 8 bases match TRBD2. The clonotype was recovered from a young man who had recovered from COVID-19. In nucleotide form, the sequence is TGTGCCAGTAGTCATTCGGCTAGCGGGCAAGAGACCCAGTACTTC. This is translated as CASSHSASGQETQYF.